Each of the 13 T cell receptor beta chains below was sequenced from the same sample in a study of OX40 agonist ivuxolimab in advanced cancers. Sequencing was performed with immunoSEQ multiplex PCR; in TCRdb, only in-frame clones are kept and a portion is missing. The table has 69,000 or so clones, around 91% seen once. Sequenced material: CD4+ or CD8+ T cells sorted from blood, taken in a trial of the OX40 agonist ivuxolimab. These receptors were obtained from an adult with an advanced solid tumor such as melanoma, head and neck, liver or kidney cancer.

This chain uses TRBV5-5 with TRBJ2-7, with 7 bases fitting TRBD2. This CDR3 is built from 17 residues. V lost 0 bases, J lost 3 bases, and 12 bases stayed unmatched. Germline loops: CDR1 SGHKS, CDR2 YYEKEE (reference sequence). This chain's CDR3 is CASSLGTGLRDYYEQYF. The DNA for the CDR3 is TGTGCCAGCAGCTTGGGAACTGGACTTCGGGACTACTACGAGCAGTACTTC.

V is TRBV30 and J is TRBJ2-1; 10 bases line up with TRBD2. Per germline, CDR1 GTSNPN and CDR2 SVGIG (reference sequence). V lost 0 bases to trimming and J lost 4 bases; unmatched junction nucleotides: 3. The CDR3 covers 15 residues. CDR3 nucleotide sequence: TGTGCCTGGAGTGTAATAGCGGGGGGTTACAATGAGCAGTTCTTC. Translating it yields CAWSVIAGGYNEQFF.

V is TRBV29-1 and J is TRBJ2-1, with 7 bases identical to TRBD2. V lost 1 base to trimming and J lost 6 bases; unmatched junction nucleotides: 12. CDR1 SQVTM and CDR2 ANQGSEA come from the germline V gene. The CDR3 loop spans 16 amino acids. CDR3 DNA sequence: TGCAGCGTTGAAGGGACGGGACTAACCTTCGGCAATGAGCAGTTCTTC. Its translation is CSVEGTGLTFGNEQFF.

The V and J genes are TRBV2 and TRBJ2-7; D gene ambiguous. Germline CDR1 SNHLY, CDR2 FYNNEI. The V gene lost 4 bases and the J gene lost 6 bases, with 13 bases spanning the gap. This CDR3 region has 13 residues. The CDR3, as DNA: TGTGCCAGCAGTGTAGAAAAATGGGTCGAGCAGTACTTC. It is translated as CASSVEKWVEQYF.

The chain has TRBV11-3 and TRBJ2-1, with D maybe TRBD2 (5 bases). V lost 2 bases and J 4 bases, leaving 12 bases between the germline ends. The CDR3 is made up of 15 amino acids. The germline gives CDR1 SGHNT, CDR2 YENEEA. The CDR3 region has the DNA TGTGCCAGCAGCTTATATTCTAGCCTTTACAATGAGCAGTTCTTC. Encoded protein: CASSLYSSLYNEQFF.

J is TRBJ2-3 and V is TRBV11-3; D possibly corresponds to TRBD1 (5 bases). Germline CDR1 reads SGHNT; CDR2 reads YENEEA. V shed 1 base and J shed 0 bases, with 14 bases lying between them. There are 17 residues in the CDR3. This CDR3 reads CASSLGLGQPSTDTQYF. The CDR3 DNA follows: TGTGCCAGCAGCTTAGGGTTGGGGCAGCCAAGCACAGATACGCAGTATTTT.

The chain has TRBV6-1 and TRBJ1-5; D is undetermined. Deletions cut 6 bases from V and 0 bases from J, with 12 bases between. Germline V gene lookup returns CDR1 MNHNS and CDR2 SASEGT. There are 15 residues in the CDR3. The CDR3 nucleotides read TGTGCCAGCAGGGTATCAGGAGATAGCAATCAGCCCCAGCATTTT. This encodes CASRVSGDSNQPQHF.

The V call is TRBV5-4, the J call TRBJ2-4; D gene uncertain. This CDR3 has 11 residues. Germline values: CDR1 SGHNT, CDR2 YYREEE (reference sequence). The V and J ends lost 3 bases and 4 bases respectively, with 2 bases between them. CDR3 sequence: CASSYKNIQYF. CDR3 coding DNA: TGTGCCAGCAGCTATAAAAACATTCAGTACTTC.

The gene calls are TRBV9 and TRBJ2-2; D gene ambiguous. Germline CDR1 reads SGDLS; CDR2 reads YYNGEE. V shed 0 bases and J shed 0 bases, with 12 bases lying between them. The CDR3 totals 17 residues. The CDR3 nucleotides are TGTGCCAGCAGCGTAGGATTGGTGGTAGCGAACACCGGGGAGCTGTTTTTT. Its translation: CASSVGLVVANTGELFF.

This clone is a singleton in its sample. This rearrangement joins TRBV27 to TRBJ2-7; 10 bases line up with TRBD2. Germline-derived CDR1 and CDR2 are MNHEY and SMNVEV (reference sequence). The CDR3 runs to 15 residues. V trimming: 0 bases; J trimming: 6 bases; junction bases outside the gene matches: 5. The CDR3 is CASSLSPSGSAEQYF. The CDR3 bases are TGTGCCAGCAGTTTATCGCCTAGCGGGAGTGCCGAGCAGTACTTC.

The chain employs TRBV11-2 and TRBJ2-6; 8 bases agree with TRBD1. Germline CDR1 SGHAT, CDR2 FQNNGV. The CDR3 covers 18 residues. The V segment lost 1 base and the J segment 5 bases; nucleotides outside the gene matches: 10. The CDR3 coding sequence is TGTGCCAGCAGCTTAGTATTGCAGGGGGCGATTTGGGCCAACGTCCTGACTTTC. Translating gives CASSLVLQGAIWANVLTF.

The gene calls are TRBV5-1 and TRBJ1-1, with no clear D. Germline lookup yields CDR1 SGHRS and CDR2 YFSETQ. This CDR3 is built from 12 residues. V was trimmed by 6 bases and J by 3 bases, leaving 9 bases between them. CDR3 sequence: CASKGGYTEAFF. The CDR3 nucleotides read TGCGCCAGCAAGGGCGGGTACACTGAAGCTTTCTTT.

The CDR3 region has the DNA TGTGCCAGCAGCTTATCGGGACTAGCCTACAATGAGCAGTTCTTC. This encodes CASSLSGLAYNEQFF. The chain employs TRBV7-8 and TRBJ2-1; 8 bases are shared with TRBD2. The CDR3 extends over 15 amino acids. The trim removed 2 bases at V and 2 bases at J, leaving 2 bases unmatched. CDR1 is SGHVS, CDR2 FQNEAQ, per germline.